The T cell receptor (beta chain) under discussion was sequenced for a study of T cell responses to AZD1222 COVID-19 vaccine. Broader study findings: There were vaccine-associated CD4 TCRs across spike, dominant at 160-218 and 743-854. Baseline serology detected seropositivity in only six AZD1222 recipients.

The germline V gene encodes CDR1 SNHLY and CDR2 FYNNEI. The ends were cut back, 0 bases at V and 7 bases at J, with 13 bases in the middle. This CDR3 comprises 15 residues. Comment on this clone: Its specificity is unknown.

The data were produced by immunoSEQ multiplex PCR, yet TCRdb's version contains in-frame clones alone and is incomplete. Seen here are fewer than 150,000 clones, just under 90% observed once, and the top ten hold roughly 4.5%. The sample in question was peripheral blood, obtained on day 0 of AZD1222 vaccination. The source is an adult in good health. The rearrangement uses TRBV2 and TRBJ1-5, with D tentatively TRBD1 (6 bases). Here the CDR3 reads CASSEAGGGSQPQHF. The CDR3 DNA is TGTGCCAGCAGTGAAGCTGGGGGCGGTTCCCAGCCCCAGCATTTT.